This T cell receptor beta chain was identified during a study of T cells in Graves' hyperthyroidism and ophthalmopathy. Whole-study results and caveats: Ophthalmopathy was distinguished from stable hyperthyroidism by 13 V-J signatures.

RNA transcripts yielded amplified TCR beta CDR3 regions. Primed by the HTBI set, a first-round RT-PCR was run on the TCR CDR3. Via MiXCR, TCRdb re-called the multiplex PCR reads, giving one row per CDR3 protein. The table lists more than 300,000 distinct CDR3 sequences, over 11% of them singletons. This CDR3 has 11 amino acids. Deletions cut 3 bases from V and 3 bases from J, with 3 bases between. This clonotype was seen many times. Antigen: not known. The genes are TRBV12-3 or TRBV12-4 and TRBJ2-7; unclear D gene. This sequence originates from a woman in her 30s with Graves' hyperthyroidism. Sequenced sample: blood. This chain's CDR3 is CASSFYYEQYF. DNA for the CDR3: TGTGCCAGCAGTTTTTACTACGAGCAGTACTTC.